Listed below are T cell receptor beta chains from one sample, sequenced in a study of T cells after yellow fever vaccination. TCRdb reanalysed the 5' RACE reads using MiXCR and keeps one entry per CDR3 protein. The sample carries 550,000 to 750,000 distinct CDR3 sequences, approximately 13% recorded once. The sample was PBMCs, taken on the day of the yellow fever booster vaccination. These receptors were obtained from a man aged 25 to 45 who received the YFV17D yellow fever vaccine. Both conserved end residues are part of each CDR3. The D gene is left open where the match is weak. Clone sizes are given selectively: once, few, many, or a class where the clone is expanded.

d_call,clone_size,j_call,v_call,cdr3_length,cdr3_nt,cdr3_aa
.,few,TRBJ1-3,TRBV1,14,TGCACCAACACGTTGCTGTACTCTGGAAACACCATATATTTT,CTNTLLYSGNTIYF
.,many,TRBJ1-1,TRBV5-6,19,TGTGCCAGCAGCTTCCCCCACTCGAGCGGAGGGGCAAGGAACACTGAAGCTTTCTTT,CASSFPHSSGGARNTEAFF
.,.,TRBJ1-5,TRBV5-6,13,TGTGCCAGCAGCTTGTCACGGGAACAGCCCCAGCATTTT,CASSLSREQPQHF
TRBD2,few,TRBJ2-3,TRBV7-2,17,TGTGCCAGCAGCCAGGCGGCTAGCGGGAGCGGGTCAGATACGCAGTATTTT,CASSQAASGSGSDTQYF
.,.,TRBJ1-1,TRBV19,14,TGTGCCAGTATCAGAGGGGGGCAGGGCACTGAAGCTTTCTTT,CASIRGGQGTEAFF
.,.,TRBJ2-1,TRBV7-8,12,TGTGCCAGCTCCACCGTGTACAATGAGCAGTTCTTC,CASSTVYNEQFF
TRBD1,few,TRBJ2-1,TRBV5-1,14,TGCGCCAGTGTCCGGGACAGGGCAGGCAATGAGCAGTTCTTC,CASVRDRAGNEQFF
.,.,TRBJ2-6,TRBV12-3/TRBV12-4,19,TGTGCCAGCAGCTTGGCTTATAGCAGGGGAGGATCTGGGGCCAACGTCCTGACTTTC,CASSLAYSRGGSGANVLTF
.,.,TRBJ2-3,TRBV6-5,12,TGTGCCAGCAGTAAAGGGGACGATACGCAGTATTTT,CASSKGDDTQYF
TRBD2,.,TRBJ2-7,TRBV25-1,15,TGTGCCAGCAGTGACCCCAGCGGGAGCACCTACGAGCAGTACTTC,CASSDPSGSTYEQYF
TRBD2,once,TRBJ2-1,TRBV6-5,16,TGTGCCAGCAGTTACACCCTAGCGGTTCGCGGTGCGGAGCAGTTCTTC,CASSYTLAVRGAEQFF
.,.,TRBJ2-1,TRBV29-1,13,TGCAGCGTAGACGAGCGGTCGTACAATGAGCAGTTCTTC,CSVDERSYNEQFF
TRBD2,few,TRBJ2-1,TRBV6-2/TRBV6-3,19,TGTGCCAGCAGTTACTCCGGGACTAGCGGGACCCGCTCCTACAATGAGCAGTTCTTC,CASSYSGTSGTRSYNEQFF
TRBD1,.,TRBJ1-6,TRBV15,17,TGTGCCACCAGCGGGGGTGGTACAGGGGGCAATAATTCACCCCTCCACTTT,CATSGGGTGGNNSPLHF
TRBD2,.,TRBJ2-1,TRBV20-1,17,TGCAGTGCTCCCGGGACTAGCGGGAGCGGGTCCTACAATGAGCAGTTCTTC,CSAPGTSGSGSYNEQFF
.,few,TRBJ2-6,TRBV7-2,15,TGTGCCAGCAGCGGACCCCTGGGTGGGGCCAACGTCCTGACTTTC,CASSGPLGGANVLTF
TRBD2,few,TRBJ2-1,TRBV24-1,15,TGTGCCACCAGTGATTTGTCTAGCGGGAGGAATGAGCAGTTCTTC,CATSDLSSGRNEQFF
TRBD2,.,TRBJ2-7,TRBV20-1,15,TGCAGTGCTACACAGGCCAGCGGGAGCTCCTACGAGCAGTACTTC,CSATQASGSSYEQYF